Listed below are T cell receptor beta chains from one sample, sequenced in a study of CD8+ T cells in alopecia areata. Produced via immunoSEQ multiplex PCR; TCRdb's table is partial and in-frame only. Of about 200,000 clones listed, roughly 64% were seen once; the top ten hold 5.5%. The sequences come from CD4+ T cells sorted from blood, collected at week 24, from a patient treated with tofacitinib. All receptors derive from a human donor with alopecia areata. CDR3s include the opening cysteine and the closing phenylalanine or tryptophan. Fields, in order: D gene, V gene, J gene, clone size, CDR3 protein, CDR3 DNA. The D gene is left open where the match is weak. For some rows the clone size is stated as once, few or many, or as a class when expanded; others skip it.

d_call: TRBD1; v_call: TRBV9; j_call: TRBJ2-1; clone_size: .; cdr3_aa: CASSVVQGDNEQFF; cdr3_nt: TGTGCCAGCAGCGTAGTCCAGGGGGACAATGAGCAGTTCTTC
d_call: TRBD2; v_call: TRBV30; j_call: TRBJ2-3; clone_size: few; cdr3_aa: CAWSAHQGLPTDTQYF; cdr3_nt: TGTGCCTGGAGTGCCCACCAGGGACTACCCACAGATACGCAGTATTTT
d_call: .; v_call: TRBV11-2; j_call: TRBJ2-7; clone_size: .; cdr3_aa: CASSLDRGHEQYF; cdr3_nt: TGTGCCAGCAGCTTAGATCGGGGCCACGAGCAGTACTTC
d_call: .; v_call: TRBV30; j_call: TRBJ1-2; clone_size: few; cdr3_aa: CAWRGFGRTAWGYTF; cdr3_nt: TGTGCCTGGAGGGGCTTTGGACGGACCGCCTGGGGCTACACCTTC
d_call: .; v_call: TRBV2; j_call: TRBJ2-1; clone_size: .; cdr3_aa: CASTLPRGNEQFF; cdr3_nt: TGTGCCAGCACCTTACCCAGGGGCAATGAGCAGTTCTTC
d_call: .; v_call: TRBV2; j_call: TRBJ2-5; clone_size: .; cdr3_aa: CASSESQTQYF; cdr3_nt: TGTGCCAGCAGTGAGTCTCAGACCCAGTACTTC
d_call: .; v_call: TRBV29-1; j_call: TRBJ2-7; clone_size: few; cdr3_aa: CSVRRGPTDEQYF; cdr3_nt: TGCAGCGTCCGAAGGGGCCCAACGGACGAGCAGTACTTC
d_call: .; v_call: TRBV10-2; j_call: TRBJ2-7; clone_size: .; cdr3_aa: CASSLSSYEQYF; cdr3_nt: TGCGCCAGCAGTTTAAGCTCCTACGAGCAGTACTTC
d_call: .; v_call: TRBV6-1; j_call: TRBJ1-5; clone_size: once; cdr3_aa: CASSARVADQPQHF; cdr3_nt: TGTGCCAGCAGTGCCAGGGTAGCTGATCAGCCCCAGCATTTT
d_call: .; v_call: TRBV7-6; j_call: TRBJ2-7; clone_size: .; cdr3_aa: CASSFGIEQYF; cdr3_nt: TGTGCCAGCAGCTTCGGGATCGAGCAGTACTTC
d_call: .; v_call: TRBV30; j_call: TRBJ2-7; clone_size: few; cdr3_aa: CAWSLQFYEQYF; cdr3_nt: TGTGCCTGGAGTCTACAGTTCTACGAGCAGTACTTC
d_call: .; v_call: TRBV6-6; j_call: TRBJ2-3; clone_size: few; cdr3_aa: CASSPPITDTQYF; cdr3_nt: TGTGCCAGCAGTCCGCCTATCACAGATACGCAGTATTTT
d_call: .; v_call: TRBV28; j_call: TRBJ1-5; clone_size: .; cdr3_aa: CASSLSRSSNQPQHF; cdr3_nt: TGTGCCAGCAGTTTATCTCGGTCTAGCAATCAGCCCCAGCATTTT
d_call: .; v_call: TRBV9; j_call: TRBJ1-6; clone_size: .; cdr3_aa: CASSSVGFGSPLHF; cdr3_nt: TGTGCCAGCAGCTCCGTAGGGTTCGGTTCACCCCTCCACTTT
d_call: .; v_call: TRBV7-9; j_call: TRBJ1-4; clone_size: .; cdr3_aa: CASSFQGSNEKLFF; cdr3_nt: TGTGCCAGCAGCTTCCAGGGATCCAATGAAAAACTGTTTTTT
d_call: TRBD2; v_call: TRBV5-1; j_call: TRBJ2-2; clone_size: .; cdr3_aa: CASNGASGYTGELFF; cdr3_nt: TGCGCCAGCAATGGGGCTAGCGGGTACACCGGGGAGCTGTTTTTT
d_call: .; v_call: TRBV7-2; j_call: TRBJ2-5; clone_size: .; cdr3_aa: CASSLTRNRETQYF; cdr3_nt: TGTGCCAGCAGCTTAACCAGGAATCGAGAGACCCAGTACTTC
d_call: .; v_call: TRBV2; j_call: TRBJ2-7; clone_size: .; cdr3_aa: CASRTGASYEQYF; cdr3_nt: TGTGCCAGCAGAACCGGGGCCTCCTACGAGCAGTACTTC
d_call: .; v_call: TRBV10-3; j_call: TRBJ2-5; clone_size: few; cdr3_aa: CAISESPQEETQYF; cdr3_nt: TGTGCCATCAGTGAGTCGCCCCAGGAAGAGACCCAGTACTTC
d_call: TRBD1; v_call: TRBV6-5; j_call: TRBJ2-7; clone_size: few; cdr3_aa: CASSNRGLGSYEQYF; cdr3_nt: TGTGCCAGCAGTAACAGGGGTTTAGGATCCTACGAGCAGTACTTC
d_call: .; v_call: TRBV10-3; j_call: TRBJ2-3; clone_size: .; cdr3_aa: CAISESLDTQYF; cdr3_nt: TGTGCCATCAGTGAGTCTCTTGATACGCAGTATTTT
d_call: TRBD1; v_call: TRBV19; j_call: TRBJ1-2; clone_size: .; cdr3_aa: CASSTRGQGNYGYTF; cdr3_nt: TGTGCCAGTAGTACTCGGGGACAGGGGAACTATGGCTACACCTTC
d_call: .; v_call: TRBV5-1; j_call: TRBJ2-5; clone_size: .; cdr3_aa: CASSQDSSRTQYF; cdr3_nt: TGCGCCAGCAGCCAGGACAGTAGCAGGACCCAGTACTTC
d_call: TRBD2; v_call: TRBV7-2; j_call: TRBJ2-5; clone_size: .; cdr3_aa: CASSFYPSGVQETQYF; cdr3_nt: TGTGCCAGCAGCTTTTACCCTAGCGGGGTACAAGAGACCCAGTACTTC
d_call: .; v_call: TRBV5-4; j_call: TRBJ2-3; clone_size: .; cdr3_aa: CASSLVVTDTQYF; cdr3_nt: TGTGCCAGCAGCTTGGTCGTCACAGATACGCAGTATTTT
d_call: TRBD2; v_call: TRBV5-1; j_call: TRBJ2-7; clone_size: .; cdr3_aa: CASSSSSGRRERQYF; cdr3_nt: TGCGCCAGCAGCTCATCTAGCGGGAGGCGTGAACGGCAGTACTTC
d_call: .; v_call: TRBV2; j_call: TRBJ2-7; clone_size: .; cdr3_aa: CASSEAQGEEQYF; cdr3_nt: TGTGCCAGCAGTGAAGCGCAAGGTGAAGAGCAGTACTTC
d_call: .; v_call: TRBV18; j_call: TRBJ2-7; clone_size: .; cdr3_aa: CASSPQSYEQYF; cdr3_nt: TGTGCCAGCTCACCACAGTCCTACGAGCAGTACTTC
d_call: TRBD2; v_call: TRBV6-5; j_call: TRBJ2-3; clone_size: .; cdr3_aa: CASSRSGGGADTQYF; cdr3_nt: TGTGCCAGCAGTCGCAGCGGGGGGGGCGCGGATACGCAGTATTTT
d_call: .; v_call: TRBV27; j_call: TRBJ1-1; clone_size: few; cdr3_aa: CASSFFWAKNTEAFF; cdr3_nt: TGTGCCAGCAGTTTTTTTTGGGCCAAGAACACTGAAGCTTTCTTT
d_call: .; v_call: TRBV10-3; j_call: TRBJ2-5; clone_size: .; cdr3_aa: CAISESKRQDGAETQYF; cdr3_nt: TGTGCCATCAGTGAGTCGAAACGGCAGGATGGGGCAGAGACCCAGTACTTC
d_call: .; v_call: TRBV5-8; j_call: TRBJ1-5; clone_size: .; cdr3_aa: CATTDQPQHF; cdr3_nt: TGTGCCACCACAGATCAGCCCCAGCATTTT
d_call: .; v_call: TRBV11-1; j_call: TRBJ2-7; clone_size: few; cdr3_aa: CASSLAQRKEQYF; cdr3_nt: TGTGCCAGCAGCTTAGCGCAGCGGAAGGAGCAGTACTTC
d_call: .; v_call: TRBV30; j_call: TRBJ1-4; clone_size: .; cdr3_aa: CAWSAPNFSNEKLFF; cdr3_nt: TGTGCCTGGAGTGCCCCTAATTTCAGTAATGAAAAACTGTTTTTT
d_call: TRBD1; v_call: TRBV29-1; j_call: TRBJ2-7; clone_size: .; cdr3_aa: CSVETTGVPYEQYF; cdr3_nt: TGCAGCGTTGAGACGACAGGGGTACCCTACGAGCAGTACTTC
d_call: TRBD1; v_call: TRBV23-1; j_call: TRBJ2-7; clone_size: few; cdr3_aa: CASSQSRPGGSYEQYF; cdr3_nt: TGCGCCAGCAGTCAATCGAGGCCAGGGGGCTCCTACGAGCAGTACTTC
d_call: .; v_call: TRBV30; j_call: TRBJ2-2; clone_size: .; cdr3_aa: CAWSMNGELFF; cdr3_nt: TGTGCCTGGAGTATGAACGGGGAGCTGTTTTTT
d_call: .; v_call: TRBV28; j_call: TRBJ2-7; clone_size: .; cdr3_aa: CASSSESYEQYF; cdr3_nt: TGTGCCAGCAGTTCCGAGAGTTACGAGCAGTACTTC
d_call: TRBD1; v_call: TRBV29-1; j_call: TRBJ2-3; clone_size: few; cdr3_aa: CSVSRQGADTQYF; cdr3_nt: TGCAGCGTTAGCCGGCAGGGGGCAGATACGCAGTATTTT
d_call: TRBD1; v_call: TRBV6-6; j_call: TRBJ1-6; clone_size: .; cdr3_aa: CASTTQGADSPLHF; cdr3_nt: TGTGCCAGCACCACACAGGGGGCTGATTCACCCCTCCACTTT
d_call: .; v_call: TRBV6-6; j_call: TRBJ1-2; clone_size: many; cdr3_aa: CASSYGTSKGVGGYTF; cdr3_nt: TGTGCCAGCAGTTACGGGACTTCGAAGGGGGTTGGCGGCTACACCTTC